Listed here are 29 T cell receptor beta chains from one sample, sequenced in a study of tumor-infiltrating lymphocytes in primary liver carcinoma. The template, about 500 ng total RNA, yielded TCR beta cDNA made with a constant-region primer. Modified slightly, ARM-PCR produced TCR beta libraries over three nested multiplex PCR rounds. Two initial PCR rounds of around 10 cycles each paired TRBV1-TRBV30 forward primers with a C-beta reverse primer. TCRdb passed the multiplex PCR reads through MiXCR, listing each CDR3 protein once. This sample has about 48,000 distinct CDR3 sequences, with over 65% found just once. Co-extracted RNA and DNA came from around 20-30 mg of unsorted bulk tissue. Sequenced material: liver tumor tissue from sampling region 3. Subset here: tumor region T3, left-lateral pole. The receptors come from a man aged 35-49 years with primary liver carcinoma and hepatitis B virus infection.

This clonotype was recorded only once. Given a much more abundant clone one base away, this may be a read error. V gene TRBV28 combines with J gene TRBJ2-5; D is perhaps TRBD1 or TRBD2 (5 bases each). This CDR3 region has 15 residues. Between the trimmed V and J ends, which lost 5 bases and 1 base, there was a span of 14 bases. Germline V lookup: CDR1 MDHEN, CDR2 SYDVKM. The CDR3 sequence: CASSISVRGQETQYF. The CDR3 DNA reads TGTGCCAGCAGTATTTCCGTGAGGGGCCAAGAGACCCAGTACTTC.

Concerning this clonotype: An end of the junction does not agree with germline; a read error may underlie this. The chain has TRBV11-3 and TRBJ1-1; no clear D gene. The CDR3 is 13 residues long. The germline CDR1 and CDR2 sequences are SGHNT and YENEEA. The CDR3 nucleotides are TGTGCCAGCAGCGTAGATACGAACACTGAAGCTTTCTTT. Its protein is CASSVDTNTEAFF.

Details on this clonotype: Germline and junction disagree at one end, which may indicate a read error. This CDR3 reads CTRPFGTVSYKQYF. As DNA, the CDR3 is TGTACCAGACCGTTCGGGACGGTCTCCTACAAGCAGTACTTC. J is TRBJ2-7 and V is TRBV12-3 or TRBV12-4, with D tentatively TRBD1 or TRBD2 (5 bases each). CDR3 length equals 14 residues.

In this sample, this clonotype turned up many times. The chain is built from TRBV5-1 and TRBJ1-1; a possible D gene is TRBD1 (5 bases). V was pared by 4 bases and J by 0 bases, with 10 bases between. The CDR3 has 14 amino acids. Looked up from germline, CDR1 is SGHRS and CDR2 is YFSETQ. As DNA, the CDR3 is TGCGCCAGCAGCCCCGGGACCGTGAACACTGAAGCTTTCTTT. It translates to CASSPGTVNTEAFF.

Notes on this clonotype: A much larger clone sits a single nucleotide away, making a read error possible. This chain joins TRBV28 and TRBJ1-2; TRBD1 might be the D (5 bases). CDR1 and CDR2 from the germline V gene are MDHEN and SYDVKM. The CDR3 has 13 residues. Trimming took off 8 bases at V and 8 bases at J, with 18 bases between the two ends. The CDR3 is CASVRAREGGYTF. CDR3 coding DNA: TGTGCCAGCGTAAGGGCCAGGGAGGGAGGCTACACCTTC.

In this sample, this clonotype turned up once. This CDR3 is missing its conserved last phenylalanine or tryptophan, likely due to a read error. The genes are TRBV29-1 and TRBJ2-5; possible D gene TRBD2, 6 bases. Germline CDR1 is SQVTM and CDR2 is ANQGSEA. This CDR3 comprises 13 residues. The CDR3 is CSVGGRTAENQYI. As DNA, the CDR3 is TGCAGCGTTGGTGGGAGGACCGCTGAGAACCAGTACATC.

To note about this clonotype: A read error may account for a junction end that differs from germline. This chain links TRBV6-1 with TRBJ2-3; D ambiguous. The CDR3 is made up of 13 amino acids. CDR1 is MNHNS, CDR2 SASEGT, per germline. CDR3 amino acids: CASSGRSTDAQYF. Here the CDR3 DNA reads TGTGCCAGCAGTGGTCGCTCCACAGATGCGCAGTATTTT.

The chain carries TRBV10-1 and TRBJ2-7, with a tentative D call TRBD2 (6 bases). In germline, CDR1 is WNHNN, CDR2 SYGVQD (reference sequence). The CDR3 is 14 residues long. V lost 7 bases and J lost 2, with 15 bases in between. The DNA of the CDR3 is TGCGCCAGCAATGTGGTAGCGGATGCCTACGAGCAGTACTTC. Encoded protein: CASNVVADAYEQYF.

Note on this clonotype: A read error may account for a junction end that differs from germline. Written as DNA, the CDR3 is TGTTCCAGCAGTTACTCTGGGCAGGGCATTAACTATGTCTACACCTTC. Protein sequence: CSSSYSGQGINYVYTF. V gene TRBV6-5 combines with J gene TRBJ1-2; a possible D gene is TRBD1 (5 bases). Germline CDR1 reads MNHEY; CDR2 reads SVGAGI. This CDR3 region has 16 residues.

Points on this clonotype: Its ends do not fully match the called genes, so a read error is possible. This chain uses TRBV5-4 with TRBJ1-2, with D unresolved. The germline CDR1 and CDR2 sequences are SGHNT and YYREEE (reference sequence). This CDR3 has 13 amino acids. CDR3 amino acids: CACSVNRHYGYAF. The CDR3 DNA reads as TGTGCCTGCAGCGTGAACCGCCACTATGGCTACGCCTTC.

Remarks on this clonotype: A read error may produce the germline difference seen at one junction end. The chain links TRBV9 to TRBJ2-3; D perhaps matches TRBD2 (6 bases). Germline V lookup: CDR1 SGDLS, CDR2 YYNGEE. The CDR3 sequence is 15 residues long. The CDR3 sequence: CTSSGLASPGDTQYF. In nucleotides, the CDR3 is TGTACCAGCAGCGGTCTAGCGAGTCCGGGGGATACGCAGTATTTT.

Many counts were recorded for this clonotype. The J gene is TRBJ2-3, the V gene TRBV28; no clear D. V lost 4 bases and J lost 14, with 16 bases in between. CDR1 MDHEN and CDR2 SYDVKM come from the germline V gene. This CDR3 is 12 amino acids long. CDR3 nucleotide sequence: TGTGCCAGCAGTTCCGACCCCTTTCGGCCGTATTTT. It encodes CASSSDPFRPYF.

As concerns this clonotype: A junction boundary mismatches the germline segment, possibly from a read error. V gene TRBV4-2 combines with J gene TRBJ2-1, with D tentatively TRBD1 (6 bases). CDR3 size: 16 residues. Germline loops: CDR1 LGHNA, CDR2 YNFKEQ. CDR3 nucleotides: TGTACCAGCAGCATTGGGCTTGGGGGCCCCTGGGATGAGCAGTTCTTC. The encoded protein is CTSSIGLGGPWDEQFF.

The V call is TRBV5-5, the J call TRBJ1-1; D remains unclear. V gave up 4 bases and J gave up 4 bases, with 14 bases separating them. This CDR3 comprises 14 residues. Looked up from germline, CDR1 is SGHKS and CDR2 is YYEKEE (reference sequence). The CDR3 DNA is TGTGCCAGCAGCACGGATACTCTGAGCACTGAAGCTTTCTTT. Translating it yields CASSTDTLSTEAFF.

Details on this clonotype: A much larger clone differs from this one at a single base, so this may be a read error. V and J are TRBV28 and TRBJ1-5; D gene ambiguous. V was shortened by 5 bases and J by 0 bases, with 14 bases between the two germline ends. This CDR3 is built from 16 residues. Germline CDR1 MDHEN, CDR2 SYDVKM. The CDR3 region is CASSAPVGDSNQPQHF. The CDR3 region has the DNA TGTGCCAGCAGTGCACCAGTTGGGGATAGCAATCAGCCCCAGCATTTT.

The chain uses TRBV6-1 and TRBJ2-1; 14 bases agree with TRBD2. From germline, CDR1 is MNHNS and CDR2 SASEGT. V was clipped by 11 bases and J by 9 bases; unmatched bases: 12. The CDR3 is made up of 15 amino acids. The CDR3 DNA follows: TGTGCCGACAGCCCGGGACTAGCGGGAGAGGGTGAGCAGTTCTTC. It codes for CADSPGLAGEGEQFF.

Of note for this clonotype: A read error is likely, as this CDR3 ends without the conserved phenylalanine or tryptophan. This rearrangement joins TRBV11-1 to TRBJ2-7, with TRBD1 matching over 8 bases. Germline values: CDR1 SGHAT, CDR2 FQDESV (reference sequence). The CDR3 is 18 residues long. The chain's CDR3 is CTSGFNFARTGQPYEQYS. Written as DNA, the CDR3 is TGTACCAGCGGCTTCAACTTTGCCCGGACAGGGCAACCCTACGAGCAGTACTCC.

Concerning this clonotype itself: The conserved phenylalanine or tryptophan normally closing the CDR3 is absent here, so this likely arose from a read error. The chain has TRBV4-1 and TRBJ1-4; 7 nucleotides match TRBD1. V lost 4 bases to trimming and J lost 7 bases; unmatched junction nucleotides: 9. CDR3 length equals 15 residues. In germline, CDR1 is MGHRA, CDR2 YSYEKL. The CDR3 spells CASSLPGRDSEKLFL. DNA for the CDR3: TGCGCCAGCAGCCTCCCTGGCCGGGACAGTGAAAAACTGTTTCTT.

About this clonotype itself: Germline is not matched at one junction end, which may reflect a read error. This chain connects TRBV6-1 to TRBJ2-3, with 7 bases identical to TRBD2. CDR3 length: 18 amino acids. In germline, CDR1 is MNHNS, CDR2 SASEGT. The CDR3 is CASSEPASGPYSTDTRYF. The DNA of the CDR3 is TGTGCCAGCAGTGAACCAGCTAGCGGACCGTATAGCACGGATACGCGGTATTTT.

The sample holds a few counts of this clonotype. The chain joins TRBV11-2 to TRBJ2-1; 12 nucleotides match TRBD1. The CDR3 covers 15 residues. Germline loops: CDR1 SGHAT, CDR2 FQNNGV. Trimming removed 3 bases from V and 10 bases from J; junction bases left unmatched: 7. DNA of the CDR3: TGTGCCAGCAGCTTGGGGACAGGGGGCTTCAGGGAGCAGTTCTTC. Amino acid sequence: CASSLGTGGFREQFF. Using reference TRBV11-2 and TRBJ2-1 for the parts outside the CDR3, the full variable domain is EAGVAQSPRYKIIEKRQSVAFWCNPISGHATLYWYQQILGQGPKLLIQFQNNGVVDDSQLPKDRFSAERLKGVDSTLKIQPAKLEDSAVYLCASSLGTGGFREQFFGPGTRLTVL.

Turning to this clonotype: Its ends do not fully match the called genes, so a read error is possible. This sequence joins TRBV4-1 and TRBJ2-1; D gene unclear. CDR1 and CDR2 from the germline V gene are MGHRA and YSYEKL. This CDR3 has 12 residues. CDR3 in amino acids: CGSSQERNEQFF. The CDR3 nucleotides read TGCGGCAGCAGTCAAGAAAGGAATGAGCAGTTCTTC.

For this clonotype: At one end, the junction sequence differs from germline, possibly due to a read error. The genes are TRBV29-1 and TRBJ2-3, with 8 bases identical to TRBD2. The CDR3 covers 15 residues. Germline V lookup: CDR1 SQVTM, CDR2 ANQGSEA. The chain's CDR3 is CSVEGSGKSTGTQYF. The CDR3 region has the DNA TGCAGCGTTGAAGGTAGCGGGAAGAGCACAGGTACGCAGTATTTT.

A note on this clonotype: A much larger clone is a single base away; this may be a read error. Written as DNA, the CDR3 is TGTGCCAACAGCCCGACGGGCTTTGGGGGATCTGAAGCTTTCTTT. Amino acid sequence: CANSPTGFGGSEAFF. The gene calls are TRBV7-9 and TRBJ1-1; D might be TRBD1 (5 bases). The CDR3 totals 15 residues. The germline V gene encodes CDR1 SEHNR and CDR2 FQNEAQ (reference sequence).

This clonotype has ten or more counts. V and J are TRBV14 and TRBJ2-5; D could derive from TRBD1 or TRBD2 (5 bases each). Trimming pared 0 bases from V and 5 bases from J, leaving 13 bases between. The CDR3 is made up of 15 amino acids. CDR1 and CDR2 from the germline V gene are SGHDN and FVKESK. The DNA of the CDR3 is TGTGCCAGCAGCCAAGACGCGGGTCACAGGGAGACCCAGTACTTC. This gives the protein CASSQDAGHRETQYF.

Details on this clonotype: A much larger clone lies a single base off, so this may be a read error. The J gene is TRBJ2-1, the V gene TRBV5-1; the match to TRBD2 covers 9 bases. Germline lookup yields CDR1 SGHRS and CDR2 YFSETQ. This CDR3 has 16 residues. CDR3 nucleotide sequence: TGCGCCAGCAGCATGCCTACTAGCGGGTCCTTCAATGAGCAGTTCTTC. This gives the protein CASSMPTSGSFNEQFF.

In the case of this clonotype: Sequence at one end of the junction differs from germline and may be a read error. This chain's CDR3 is CASSLGRQSNEKLLF. Written as DNA, the CDR3 is TGTGCCAGCAGTTTAGGAAGACAGTCTAATGAAAAACTGCTTTTT. The chain employs TRBV12-3 or TRBV12-4 and TRBJ1-4; a possible D gene is TRBD1 (5 bases). The CDR3 totals 15 residues.

By share of the sample, this clonotype is medium-sized. The J gene is TRBJ2-7, the V gene TRBV29-1, with D perhaps matching TRBD2 (5 bases). The CDR3 has 13 residues. Trimming pared 3 bases from V and 0 bases from J, leaving 9 bases between. Looked up from germline, CDR1 is SQVTM and CDR2 is ANQGSEA. CDR3 coding DNA: TGCAGCGTTGAGGGAGACGGCTCCTACGAGCAGTACTTC. This sequence encodes CSVEGDGSYEQYF.

As concerns this clonotype: Germline and junction disagree at one end, which may indicate a read error. V and J are TRBV11-2 and TRBJ2-7; 8 nucleotides agree with TRBD2. Germline values: CDR1 SGHAT, CDR2 FQNNGV. The CDR3 sequence is 15 residues long. In DNA form, the CDR3 reads TGTACCAGCAGTCAATACTCGGGAGGGGGTTACGAGCAGTACTTC. Translating it yields CTSSQYSGGGYEQYF. The whole variable domain, filled in from reference TRBV11-2 and TRBJ2-7, reads EAGVAQSPRYKIIEKRQSVAFWCNPISGHATLYWYQQILGQGPKLLIQFQNNGVVDDSQLPKDRFSAERLKGVDSTLKIQPAKLEDSAVYLCTSSQYSGGGYEQYFGPGTRLTVT.

On this clonotype itself: This may be a read error, as it is one base from a much larger clone. The CDR3 does not end in the conserved phenylalanine or tryptophan, so this is likely a read error. CDR3 DNA: TGTGCCAGCAGCCACTCCTCATTTACCGGGACTTTCCTCTACGAGCAGTACCTC. Translating it yields CASSHSSFTGTFLYEQYL. The genes are TRBV5-6 and TRBJ2-7; D perhaps matches TRBD2 (6 bases). This CDR3 is 18 amino acids long. V dropped 4 bases and J dropped 3 bases, with 26 bases sitting between them. In germline, CDR1 is SGHDT, CDR2 YYEEEE.